The rows below give T cell receptor beta chains drawn from one sample of a study of blood T cell repertoires in COVID-19. Clones were sequenced by immunoSEQ multiplex PCR, and TCRdb holds only the in-frame ones, with some missing. The sample lists around 150,000 clones; about 80% were seen once. Sequenced: peripheral blood. All receptors derive from an elderly woman with acute or convalescent COVID-19. Both conserved end residues are part of each CDR3. D genes are given only for firm matches. Rows give clone size only sometimes, using once, few, many, or a class for an expanded clone.

TRBD1 TRBJ1-4 TRBV7-2 - CASSSSAGGEKLFF TGTGCCAGCAGCTCATCGGCAGGGGGAGAAAAACTGTTTTTT
- TRBJ2-3 TRBV7-2 - CASSFHRTADTQYF TGTGCCAGCAGCTTCCATAGGACTGCAGATACGCAGTATTTT
TRBD1 TRBJ2-4 TRBV5-4 - CASSLVGGGNIQYF TGTGCCAGCAGCTTGGTAGGGGGCGGAAACATTCAGTACTTC
TRBD1 TRBJ1-2 TRBV7-2 - CASSGGPGQGRGYGYTF TGTGCCAGCAGTGGAGGACCGGGACAGGGTAGAGGCTATGGCTACACCTTC
TRBD1 TRBJ1-2 TRBV6-5 - CASSYSGGGADYGYTF TGTGCCAGCAGTTACTCTGGAGGGGGCGCAGACTATGGCTACACCTTC
TRBD2 TRBJ2-3 TRBV6-2/TRBV6-3 - CASSYDRLAGWSLRDTQYF TGTGCCAGCAGTTACGATCGGCTAGCGGGATGGAGCCTCCGGGATACGCAGTATTTT
- TRBJ2-5 TRBV5-1 - CASSLGPVQETQYF TGCGCCAGCAGCTTGGGGCCAGTCCAAGAGACCCAGTACTTC
- TRBJ1-2 TRBV18 - CASSPSGDGYTF TGTGCCAGCTCACCATCAGGGGATGGCTACACCTTC
- TRBJ2-2 TRBV6-5 - CASRALRGYGELFF TGTGCCAGCAGGGCCCTCAGGGGATACGGGGAGCTGTTTTTT
TRBD1 TRBJ1-5 TRBV2 once CASSGDRVIYSNQPQHF TGTGCCAGCAGCGGGGACAGGGTGATATATAGCAATCAGCCCCAGCATTTT
TRBD1 TRBJ1-2 TRBV18 - CASSPGDRGNYGYTF TGTGCCAGCTCACCGGGGGACAGGGGTAACTATGGCTACACCTTC
TRBD2 TRBJ2-1 TRBV11-3 - CASSLREGEYNEQFF TGTGCCAGCAGCCTGCGGGAGGGCGAGTACAATGAGCAGTTCTTC
TRBD1 TRBJ2-3 TRBV6-2/TRBV6-3 once CASSLTGATDTQYF TGTGCCAGCAGCCTAACAGGGGCCACAGATACGCAGTATTTT
- TRBJ2-5 TRBV19 - CASSMWQGKETQYF TGTGCCAGTAGTATGTGGCAGGGTAAAGAGACCCAGTACTTC
TRBD2 TRBJ2-1 TRBV11-3 - CASSLRWEGEQFF TGTGCCAGCAGCTTACGGTGGGAGGGGGAGCAGTTCTTC
TRBD1 TRBJ1-4 TRBV5-1 few CASSFTGQGAANEKLFF TGCGCCAGCAGCTTTACGGGACAGGGGGCGGCTAATGAAAAACTGTTTTTT
- TRBJ1-4 TRBV19 - CASSIEQVATNEKLFF TGTGCCAGTAGTATCGAACAGGTAGCAACTAATGAAAAACTGTTTTTT
- TRBJ1-1 TRBV6-4 - CASSLSSTGSRGAFF TGTGCCAGCAGTCTCTCCTCTACGGGTTCAAGGGGAGCTTTCTTT
TRBD2 TRBJ2-3 TRBV29-1 - CSAMGGWQSTDTQYF TGCAGCGCCATGGGAGGGTGGCAGAGCACAGATACGCAGTATTTT
TRBD1 TRBJ1-2 TRBV18 - CASSPSPTGYGYTF TGTGCCAGCTCACCCTCCCCGACAGGGTATGGCTACACCTTC
- TRBJ2-7 TRBV18 - CASSVGQNVPYEQYF TGTGCCAGCTCGGTGGGACAAAATGTCCCCTACGAGCAGTACTTC
TRBD2 TRBJ2-1 TRBV6-2/TRBV6-3 - CASSYSAGVEQFF TGTGCCAGCAGTTACTCTGCGGGAGTCGAGCAGTTCTTC
TRBD2 TRBJ2-5 TRBV29-1 - CSVEGAGGPLETQYF TGCAGCGTTGAAGGGGCGGGAGGGCCTTTGGAGACCCAGTACTTC
TRBD1 TRBJ2-1 TRBV29-1 - CSVVGTGVYNEQFF TGCAGCGTTGTAGGGACAGGGGTGTACAATGAGCAGTTCTTC
TRBD1 TRBJ2-7 TRBV19 - CASSMGQGAMFDEQYF TGTGCCAGTAGTATGGGACAGGGGGCAATGTTTGACGAGCAGTACTTC